This TCR beta chain came from a study of blood T cell repertoires in COVID-19. Study in general: Sites across the United States, Italy and Spain contributed samples from acute and convalescent COVID-19.

Participant age was roughly 18 to 95 years, and participants resided in 20 to 30 US areas. Which cohort a participant joined came from the clinical history participants gave. This CDR3 is built from 14 residues. V lost 7 bases to trimming and J lost 1 base; unmatched junction nucleotides: 6. The germline V gene encodes CDR1 SGHDT and CDR2 YYEEEE. Methods used by the authors: The authors estimated nucleated cell counts from reference gene primer amplification. Clones were sequenced by immunoSEQ multiplex PCR, and TCRdb holds only the in-frame ones, with some missing. The DNA was the basis for D and trimming; V, J and clone size are from that table. The table has around 200,000 clones, about 87% seen once; the top ten hold approximately 1.1%.

Sequenced: PBMCs or T cells enriched from blood (not recorded which). This rearrangement joins TRBV5-6 to TRBJ2-5, with 8 bases aligning to TRBD1. This receptor was identified in a man aged 25 to 45 who had recovered from COVID-19. The CDR3 sequence: CASGYRGFQETQYF. The DNA of the CDR3 is TGTGCCAGCGGATACAGGGGGTTCCAAGAGACCCAGTACTTC.